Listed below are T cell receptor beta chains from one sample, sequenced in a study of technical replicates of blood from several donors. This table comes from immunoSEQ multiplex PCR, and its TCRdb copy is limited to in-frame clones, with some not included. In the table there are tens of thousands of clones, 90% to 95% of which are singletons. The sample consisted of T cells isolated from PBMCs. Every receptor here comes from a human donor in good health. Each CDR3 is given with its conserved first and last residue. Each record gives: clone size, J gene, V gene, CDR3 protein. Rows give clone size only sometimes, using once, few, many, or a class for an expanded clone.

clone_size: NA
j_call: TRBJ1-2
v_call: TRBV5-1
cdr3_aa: CASGLGQDYGYTF

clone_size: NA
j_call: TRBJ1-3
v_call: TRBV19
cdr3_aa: CASSIVTDRGNTIYF

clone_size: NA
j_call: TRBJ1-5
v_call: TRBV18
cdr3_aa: CASSPLPDIVPQHF

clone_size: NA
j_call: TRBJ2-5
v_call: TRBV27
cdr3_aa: CASSIRNLGRETQYF

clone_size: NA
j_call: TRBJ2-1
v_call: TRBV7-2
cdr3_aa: CASVPGLAGYNEQFF

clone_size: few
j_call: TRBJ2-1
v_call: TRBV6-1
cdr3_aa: CASSELWGQGNNEQFF

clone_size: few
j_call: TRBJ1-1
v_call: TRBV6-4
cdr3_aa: CASSDWRGNTEAFF

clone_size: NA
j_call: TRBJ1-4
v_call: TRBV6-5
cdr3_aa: CASGPYRRNEKLFF

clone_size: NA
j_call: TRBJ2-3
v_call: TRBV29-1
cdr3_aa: CSVEDGGTDTQYF

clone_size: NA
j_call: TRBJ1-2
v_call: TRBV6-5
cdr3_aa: CASRYPLGQNYGYTF

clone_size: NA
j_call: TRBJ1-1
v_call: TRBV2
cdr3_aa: CASSEQGQGTEAFF

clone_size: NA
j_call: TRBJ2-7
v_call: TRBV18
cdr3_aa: CASSPIEQGGFHEQYF

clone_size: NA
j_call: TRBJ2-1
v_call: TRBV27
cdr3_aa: CASSLSSGIHYNEQFF

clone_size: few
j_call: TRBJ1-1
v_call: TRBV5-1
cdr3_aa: CASTGVMNTEAFF